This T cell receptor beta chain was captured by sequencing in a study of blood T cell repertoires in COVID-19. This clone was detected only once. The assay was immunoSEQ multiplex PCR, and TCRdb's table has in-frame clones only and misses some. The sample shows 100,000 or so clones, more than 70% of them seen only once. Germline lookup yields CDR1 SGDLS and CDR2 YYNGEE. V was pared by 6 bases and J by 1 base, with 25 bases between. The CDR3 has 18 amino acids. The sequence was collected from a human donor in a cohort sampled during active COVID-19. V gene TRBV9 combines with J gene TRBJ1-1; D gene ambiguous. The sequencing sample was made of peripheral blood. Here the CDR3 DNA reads TGTGCCAGCACCCCCGAGGCGGTGTCAGCTTTAAAGAACACTGAAGCTTTCTTT. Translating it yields CASTPEAVSALKNTEAFF.